This T cell receptor (beta chain) appears in the sequencing data of a study of CD8+ T cells in alopecia areata. Study results and limitations: Normal scalp showed lower clonality than lesional scalp, especially alopecia totalis/universalis.

cDNA serving as the sequencing template came from extracted, reverse transcribed RNA. The repertoire was sequenced with immunoSEQ multiplex PCR; TCRdb's copy has only in-frame clones and lacks some. This table has 55,000 to 75,000 clones, roughly 44% appearing once. Notes on this clone: The antigen is unknown.

Alopecia areata patients had lesional scalp punch biopsies and peripheral blood taken from them. It was from PBMCs that CD4+ and CD8+ T cells were sorted. CDR3 length: 11 amino acids. V dropped 4 bases and J dropped 7 bases, with 10 bases sitting between them. Germline-derived CDR1 and CDR2 are SQVTM and ANQGSEA. This receptor was taken from a human donor with alopecia areata. The chain joins TRBV29-1 to TRBJ2-5; the D gene is possibly TRBD2 (7 bases). The specimen was CD8+ T cells sorted from blood, collected at week 0. The CDR3 sequence: CSVVGGGTQYF. For the CDR3, the DNA is TGCAGCGTTGTGGGAGGGGGGACCCAGTACTTC.